The following is a T cell receptor beta chain sequence with its context. The data derive from a study of chemoradiotherapy in HPV16-positive cancers. Clones were read by immunoSEQ multiplex PCR, and TCRdb kept only the in-frame ones, dropping some. The sample records approximately 52,000 clones, around nine tenths being singletons. Germline CDR1 reads SGHRS; CDR2 reads YFSETQ. The CDR3 length is 15 residues. The ends were cut back, 4 bases at V and 0 bases at J, with 11 bases in the middle. This receptor was obtained from a human donor with HPV-associated anogenital cancer. Sample: blood, taken from a patient who underwent chemoradiotherapy. The rearrangement links TRBV5-1 to TRBJ2-1; the D gene is possibly TRBD2 (5 bases). The CDR3 DNA follows: TGCGCCAGCAGCCCGAGCGGTAGCTCCTACAATGAGCAGTTCTTC. It translates to CASSPSGSSYNEQFF. Based on the CDR3 plus reference TRBV5-1 and TRBJ2-1, the full variable domain is KAGVTQTPRYLIKTRGQQVTLSCSPISGHRSVSWYQQTPGQGLQFLFEYFSETQRNKGNFPGRFSGRQFSNSRSEMNVSTLELGDSALYLCASSPSGSSYNEQFFGPGTRLTVL.